A selection of T cell receptor beta chains follows, all from one sample in a study of blood T cell repertoires in COVID-19. Repertoires were generated with immunoSEQ multiplex PCR, while TCRdb's copy carries only in-frame clones and drops some. Of some 210,000 clones in the sample, approximately 85% were seen once. The sample was peripheral blood. The receptors here all came from a woman in her seventies with active or convalescent COVID-19. Each CDR3 is given with its conserved first and last residue. D genes are given only for firm matches. For some rows the clone size is stated as once, few or many, or as a class when expanded; others skip it.

>TRBD2|-|TRBJ2-5|TRBV5-1|14
TGCGCCAGCAGCTTGTCTCCGGGAGGAGAGACCCAGTACTTC
CASSLSPGGETQYF
>-|-|TRBJ2-5|TRBV5-1|14
TGCGCCAGCAGCTCCACAGGGTTCCAAGAGACCCAGTACTTC
CASSSTGFQETQYF
>-|-|TRBJ2-5|TRBV20-1|12
TGCAGTGCTAGTCGGGTAGCAGAGACCCAGTACTTC
CSASRVAETQYF
>-|-|TRBJ2-7|TRBV19|14
TGTGCCAGTAGCCCAGGGGGACTAGCCTACGAGCAGTACTTC
CASSPGGLAYEQYF
>TRBD2|once|TRBJ2-2|TRBV11-2|15
TGTGCCAGCAGTCTAGCGGGAGGGGTCACCGGGGAGCTGTTTTTT
CASSLAGGVTGELFF
>-|-|TRBJ2-1|TRBV7-9|14
TGTGCCAGCAGCGGAGGTTTGGGTATAGGTGAGCAGTTCTTC
CASSGGLGIGEQFF
>TRBD2|-|TRBJ2-1|TRBV5-8|15
TGTGCCACTACGCTGGGACTAGCGGGTTACAATGAGCAGTTCTTC
CATTLGLAGYNEQFF
>-|-|TRBJ1-1|TRBV6-5|14
TGTGCCAGCAGTTTTTGGGGCCGGGACACTGAAGCTTTCTTT
CASSFWGRDTEAFF
>-|-|TRBJ1-2|TRBV2|13
TGTGCCAGCAGTGGACGGGTGGGCTATGGCTACACCTTC
CASSGRVGYGYTF
>-|few|TRBJ2-5|TRBV29-1|12
TGCAGCGTTGAACAGGGTCGGGAGACCCAGTACTTC
CSVEQGRETQYF
>TRBD2|-|TRBJ2-5|TRBV4-1|16
TGCGCCAGCAGCCGGTTGGCGGGAGGGCTCGGGGAGACCCAGTACTTC
CASSRLAGGLGETQYF
>TRBD1|-|TRBJ1-5|TRBV19|17
TGTGCCAGTAGTAGTAGGCGGACAGGTTTGCGCAATCAGCCCCAGCATTTT
CASSSRRTGLRNQPQHF
>TRBD2|once|TRBJ2-3|TRBV19|16
TGTGCCAGTAGTTCGAGGACTAGCGGGAGGGGCGAGTGGCAGTATTTT
CASSSRTSGRGEWQYF
>-|-|TRBJ2-7|TRBV7-2|13
TGTGCCAGCAGCGAAGGCGCCAGGGCCGAGCAGTACTTC
CASSEGARAEQYF
>TRBD1|-|TRBJ1-2|TRBV6-6|14
TGTGCCAGCAGTTACGCCACGACAGGGCTCGGCTACACCTTC
CASSYATTGLGYTF
>TRBD2|-|TRBJ2-5|TRBV5-6|16
TGTGCCAGCAGCTCGCCCCTCAGCGGGAGGGGAGAGACCCAGTACTTC
CASSSPLSGRGETQYF
>TRBD2|-|TRBJ2-7|TRBV6-6|16
TGTGCCAGCAGTTCCCCGACTAGCGGGAGATCCTACGAGCAGTACTTC
CASSSPTSGRSYEQYF
>TRBD2|-|TRBJ2-7|TRBV19|15
TGTGCCAGTAGTAAGGCGACTAGCGGGAAAGTCGAGCAGTACTTC
CASSKATSGKVEQYF
>TRBD1|few|TRBJ1-2|TRBV9|13
TGTGCCAGCAGCTCCGGACAGGGGAATGGCTACACCTTC
CASSSGQGNGYTF
>-|once|TRBJ2-2|TRBV7-3|15
TGTGCCAGCAGCTTAAACTCGGAGGACACCGGGGAGCTGTTTTTT
CASSLNSEDTGELFF
>-|few|TRBJ2-7|TRBV19|14
TGTGCCAGTAGTATTGGGGGGACGGCCTGGGAGCAGTACTTC
CASSIGGTAWEQYF
>-|-|TRBJ2-4|TRBV19|15
TGTGCCAGTAGTATAGATAGCGGACAAAAAAACATTCAGTACTTC
CASSIDSGQKNIQYF
>TRBD2|once|TRBJ2-7|TRBV3-1/TRBV3-2|17
TGTGCCAGCAGCCCGAGGGCTAGCGGGAGAGGTAGTCCCGAGCAGTACTTC
CASSPRASGRGSPEQYF
>-|-|TRBJ2-1|TRBV6-5|14
TGTGCCAGCAGTCCCAGGACCCCGGGGAATGAGCAGTTCTTC
CASSPRTPGNEQFF
>TRBD1|-|TRBJ1-1|TRBV5-1|15
TGCGCCAGCAGCCCGTGGACAGGTTTGAACACTGAAGCTTTCTTT
CASSPWTGLNTEAFF
>TRBD2|-|TRBJ2-3|TRBV5-4|15
TGTGCCAGCAGCTTGGATCAACTAGCGGCAGATACGCAGTATTTT
CASSLDQLAADTQYF